Listed below are T cell receptor beta chains from one sample, sequenced in a study of blood T cell repertoires in COVID-19. Method: immunoSEQ multiplex PCR; TCRdb's copy keeps in-frame clones and lacks some. Here the sample spans some 190,000 clones, about 84% being singletons. Material for sequencing was peripheral blood. The source of these receptors is a woman of 80 years or more with COVID-19, enrolled during active disease. CDR3s include the opening cysteine and the closing phenylalanine or tryptophan. A D gene is named only where the DNA matches it firmly. Size tells how often a clone was seen (once, few, many) or the class of an expanded clone, and some rows leave it out.

v_gene	j_gene	abundance	d_gene	CDR3nt	CDR3aa
TRBV5-5	TRBJ2-5	.	.	TGTGCCAGCAGCTTGTCACAGCAAGAGACCCAGTACTTC	CASSLSQQETQYF
TRBV5-1	TRBJ1-1	.	.	TGCGCCAGCAGCCCTGGGGCAGCGGGGAACACTGAAGCTTTCTTT	CASSPGAAGNTEAFF
TRBV18	TRBJ1-4	.	.	TGTGCCAGCTCACCAAGGACTGCCGCGGGCGAAAAACTGTTTTTT	CASSPRTAAGEKLFF
TRBV28	TRBJ2-5	few	TRBD1	TGTGCCAGCAGTGGACCCGGGACAGCGCAAGAGACCCAGTACTTC	CASSGPGTAQETQYF
TRBV12-3/TRBV12-4	TRBJ1-2	.	.	TGTGCCAGCAGTTTACAGGGAAGATATGGCTACACCTTC	CASSLQGRYGYTF
TRBV28	TRBJ2-7	.	.	TGTGCCAGCAGTTTCTCAGGGTCGCTCCCAAACTACGAGCAGTACTTC	CASSFSGSLPNYEQYF
TRBV18	TRBJ1-3	once	TRBD1	TGTGCCAGCTCACCACCGGGGGACAGGCGATTTTCTGGAAACACCATATATTTT	CASSPPGDRRFSGNTIYF
TRBV6-6	TRBJ1-5	.	.	TGTGCCAGCAGTTACGAGAGGAGGCGGCAGCCCCAGCATTTT	CASSYERRRQPQHF
TRBV7-6	TRBJ1-4	.	TRBD1	TGTGCCAGCAGCTTAGACAGGGGAGCAGATGAAAAACTGTTTTTT	CASSLDRGADEKLFF
TRBV11-2	TRBJ1-3	.	.	TGTGCCAGCAGCCCGTCCGGGACATTCGAGGGAAACACCATATATTTT	CASSPSGTFEGNTIYF
TRBV5-8	TRBJ1-2	.	.	TGTGCCAGCAGCTTGATCAGGGGCACCTATGGCTACACCTTC	CASSLIRGTYGYTF
TRBV12-2	TRBJ1-2	.	.	TGTGCAAGTCGCTGCCCCCTATATTCCTACACAGGCCCTACTAACTATGGCTACACCTTC	CASRCPLYSYTGPTNYGYTF
TRBV2	TRBJ2-5	.	.	TGTGCCAGCAACCGCCTAGGGGGTGCTCAAGAGACCCAGTACTTC	CASNRLGGAQETQYF
TRBV6-1	TRBJ1-2	.	.	TGTGCCAGCAGTGAGACCCAGGCGCAGTATGGCTACACCTTC	CASSETQAQYGYTF
TRBV6-1	TRBJ1-5	.	.	TGTGCCAGCAGTGAGCGGTGGGGGGATCAGCCCCAGCATTTT	CASSERWGDQPQHF
TRBV7-2	TRBJ1-2	once	TRBD1	TGTGCCAGCAGCGTAGGGACAGCCCCATCTCGCTATGGCTACACCTTC	CASSVGTAPSRYGYTF
TRBV19	TRBJ1-2	.	.	TGTGCCAGTAGTCCCCGTGGGGCCGAAATGCTAGGCTACACCTTC	CASSPRGAEMLGYTF
TRBV9	TRBJ2-6	.	.	TGTGCCAGCAGCGTCACAGGGTCCGGGGCCAACGTCCTGACTTTC	CASSVTGSGANVLTF
TRBV28	TRBJ1-5	.	.	TGTGCCAGCATGGTTGGCGGCAATAGCAATCAGCCCCAGCATTTT	CASMVGGNSNQPQHF
TRBV12-3/TRBV12-4	TRBJ1-5	.	.	TGTGCCAGCAGCTACTATAGCAATCAGCCCCAGCATTTT	CASSYYSNQPQHF
TRBV5-1	TRBJ1-1	medium-sized	.	TGCGCCAGCAGCTTGAGTTCCGCGATGAACACTGAAGCTTTCTTT	CASSLSSAMNTEAFF
TRBV2	TRBJ1-5	few	.	TGTGCCAGCGGGGTACAGGGAGTAGGGAATCAGCCCCAGCATTTT	CASGVQGVGNQPQHF
TRBV6-2/TRBV6-3	TRBJ1-2	.	.	TGTGCCAGCAGTTACTCGAGTACAGGTACCTATGGCTACACCTTC	CASSYSSTGTYGYTF
TRBV4-1	TRBJ2-7	.	.	TGCGCCAGCAGCCAAGAGGGGGGAGCGAGCTCCTACGAGCAGTACTTC	CASSQEGGASSYEQYF
TRBV27	TRBJ1-3	.	.	TGTGCCAGCAGTTTTAGTGGCTCTGGAAACACCATATATTTT	CASSFSGSGNTIYF
TRBV7-8	TRBJ1-5	.	.	TGTGCCAGCAGCACGCTGCGCAACGGGAATCAGCCCCAGCATTTT	CASSTLRNGNQPQHF
TRBV7-9	TRBJ1-1	.	.	TGTGCCAGCAGCTTAGACCAGATTGGCACTGAAGCTTTCTTT	CASSLDQIGTEAFF
TRBV7-9	TRBJ2-7	.	TRBD1	TGTGCCAGCAGCAAGGGACAGCTGGACCTCTACGAGCAGTACTTC	CASSKGQLDLYEQYF
TRBV19	TRBJ1-2	.	.	TGTGCCAGTACCGAAGCAAGCAGGGGTAACTATGGCTACACCTTC	CASTEASRGNYGYTF
TRBV10-3	TRBJ2-3	.	.	TGTGCCATCAGTGAGTCGGGGGGTGGGGGCACAGATACGCAGTATTTT	CAISESGGGGTDTQYF
TRBV5-1	TRBJ1-2	once	TRBD1	TGCGCCAGCAGCTTGGGGACAGGGGAATATGGCTACACCTTC	CASSLGTGEYGYTF
TRBV5-1	TRBJ2-1	.	TRBD1	TGCGCCAGCAGCCCAGGGACAGGCAATGAGCAGTTCTTC	CASSPGTGNEQFF
TRBV12-3/TRBV12-4	TRBJ1-1	.	.	TGTGCCAGCAGCCCTTCCCTGAACACTGAAGCTTTCTTT	CASSPSLNTEAFF